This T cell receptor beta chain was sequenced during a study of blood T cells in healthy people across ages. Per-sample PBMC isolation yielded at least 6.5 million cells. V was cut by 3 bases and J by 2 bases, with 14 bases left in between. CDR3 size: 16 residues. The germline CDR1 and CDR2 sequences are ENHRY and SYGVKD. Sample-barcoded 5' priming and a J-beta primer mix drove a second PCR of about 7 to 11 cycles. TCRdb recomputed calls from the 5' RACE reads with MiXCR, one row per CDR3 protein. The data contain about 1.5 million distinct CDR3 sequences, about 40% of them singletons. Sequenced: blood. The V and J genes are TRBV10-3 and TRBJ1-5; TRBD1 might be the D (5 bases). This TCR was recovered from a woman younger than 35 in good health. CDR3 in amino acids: CAISDGGRAGNQPQHF. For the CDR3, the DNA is TGTGCCATCAGTGACGGAGGCAGGGCAGGCAATCAGCCCCAGCATTTT.